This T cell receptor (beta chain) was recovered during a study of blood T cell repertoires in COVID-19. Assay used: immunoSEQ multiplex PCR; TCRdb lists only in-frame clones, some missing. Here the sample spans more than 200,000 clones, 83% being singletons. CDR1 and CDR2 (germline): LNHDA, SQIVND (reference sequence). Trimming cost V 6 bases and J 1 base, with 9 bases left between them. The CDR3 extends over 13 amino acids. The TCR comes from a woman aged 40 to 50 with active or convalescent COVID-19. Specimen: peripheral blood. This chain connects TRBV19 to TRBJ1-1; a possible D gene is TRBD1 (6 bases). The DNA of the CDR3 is TGTGCCAGTAGCCCGGGACAGAACACTGAAGCTTTCTTT. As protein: CASSPGQNTEAFF.